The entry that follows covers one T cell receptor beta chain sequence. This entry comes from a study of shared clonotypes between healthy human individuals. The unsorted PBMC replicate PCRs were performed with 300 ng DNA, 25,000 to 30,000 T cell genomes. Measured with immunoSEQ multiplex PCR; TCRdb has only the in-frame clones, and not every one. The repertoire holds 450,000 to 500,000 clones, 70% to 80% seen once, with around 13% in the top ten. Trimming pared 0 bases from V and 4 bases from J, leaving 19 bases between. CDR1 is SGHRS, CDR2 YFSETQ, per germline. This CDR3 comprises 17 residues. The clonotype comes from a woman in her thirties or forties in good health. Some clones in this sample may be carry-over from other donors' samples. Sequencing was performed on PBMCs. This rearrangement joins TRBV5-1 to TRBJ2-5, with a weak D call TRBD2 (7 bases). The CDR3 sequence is CASSLGGATGRGETQYF. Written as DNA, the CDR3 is TGCGCCAGCAGCTTGGGGGGCGCTACAGGGAGGGGAGAGACCCAGTACTTC.